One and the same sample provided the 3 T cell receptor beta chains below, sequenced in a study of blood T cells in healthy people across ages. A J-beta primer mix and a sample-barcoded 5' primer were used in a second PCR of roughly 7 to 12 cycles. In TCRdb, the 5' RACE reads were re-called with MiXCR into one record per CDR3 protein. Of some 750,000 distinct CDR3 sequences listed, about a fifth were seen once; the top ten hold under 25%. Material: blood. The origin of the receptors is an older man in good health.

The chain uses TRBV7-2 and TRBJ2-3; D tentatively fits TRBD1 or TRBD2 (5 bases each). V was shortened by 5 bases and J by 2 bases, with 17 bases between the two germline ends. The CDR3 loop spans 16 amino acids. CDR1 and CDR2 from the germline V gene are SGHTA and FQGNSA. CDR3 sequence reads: CASSPTPGGFTDTQYF. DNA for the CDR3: TGTGCCAGCAGCCCAACTCCTGGGGGATTCACAGATACGCAGTATTTT.

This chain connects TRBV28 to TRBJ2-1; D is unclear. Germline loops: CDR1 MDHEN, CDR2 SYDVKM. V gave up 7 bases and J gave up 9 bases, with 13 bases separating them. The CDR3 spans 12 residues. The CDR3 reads CASNEVNSEQFF. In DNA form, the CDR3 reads TGTGCCAGCAACGAGGTTAATAGTGAGCAGTTCTTC.

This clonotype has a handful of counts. CDR3 sequence: CASSQDPFRMAEQFF. Here the CDR3 DNA reads TGTGCCAGCAGCCAAGACCCCTTTAGGATGGCTGAGCAGTTCTTC. The chain links TRBV3-1 to TRBJ2-1; no reliable D call. CDR1 and CDR2 from the germline V gene are LGHDT and YNNKEL (reference sequence). The CDR3 has 15 amino acids. Trimming left V 0 bases short and J 9 bases short, with 15 bases between.